This TCR beta chain was identified during a study of CD8+ T cells in alopecia areata. About the research overall: Patients received oral tofacitinib, 5 to 10 mg twice daily, for moderate-to-severe alopecia areata.

The CDR3 totals 13 residues. Trimming left V 1 base short and J 7 bases short, with 11 bases between. Germline V gene data show CDR1 as MGHDK and CDR2 as SYGVNS. Sequencing used cDNA as its template, made by extracting RNA and reverse transcribing it. Here immunoSEQ multiplex PCR was the method, and the copy in TCRdb shows in-frame clones only, minus some. The data show roughly 150,000 clones, roughly 53% seen once. In regard to this clone: The sample has other DNA sequences that encode this CDR3 too.

This specimen was CD4+ T cells sorted from blood, taken at week 0. The source of this sequence is a human donor with alopecia areata. The chain has TRBV25-1 and TRBJ2-7; TRBD1 might be the D (6 bases). The CDR3 DNA is TGTGCCAGCAGTGAATGGGCAGGGGTTGAGCAGTACTTC. Encoded protein: CASSEWAGVEQYF.